The 21 T cell receptor beta chains listed next were all sequenced from one sample in a study of PD-1 blockade in classical Hodgkin lymphoma. There was relapse after autologous stem cell transplantation in every patient, and there was variation in brentuximab vedotin exposure. Assay: immunoSEQ multiplex PCR; the TCRdb copy retains only in-frame clones and omits some. This table holds 80,000 to 100,000 clones, roughly 90% found once. The sample consisted of peripheral blood mononuclear cells (PBMCs), taken at baseline. The origin of the receptors is a human donor with classical Hodgkin lymphoma.

This clone was seen more than once but under ten times. This chain uses TRBV18 with TRBJ1-1, with D unresolved. The CDR3 runs 14 residues. Looked up from germline, CDR1 is KGHSH and CDR2 is LQKENI. V lost 3 bases and J lost 0, with 8 bases in between. The CDR3 protein is CASSPSRMNTEAFF. In DNA form, the CDR3 reads TGTGCCAGCTCACCGAGTAGGATGAACACTGAAGCTTTCTTT.

The chain carries TRBV28 and TRBJ1-1, with 11 bases lining up with TRBD1. The junction had 1 base not matched to a gene; V was cut back by 2 bases and J by 5 bases. The V gene's germline CDR1 is MDHEN and CDR2 SYDVKM. This CDR3 is built from 14 residues. This CDR3 is CASSLGTGGTEAFF. The CDR3, as DNA: TGTGCCAGCAGTTTAGGGACAGGGGGAACTGAAGCTTTCTTT.

The rearrangement joins TRBV7-9 to TRBJ2-7, with 8 bases that match TRBD1. V was pared by 1 base and J by 7 bases, with 3 bases of the junction left unmatched. Germline loops: CDR1 SEHNR, CDR2 FQNEAQ (reference sequence). This CDR3 contains 13 residues. CDR3 coding DNA: TGTGCCAGCAGCTTAGGGACAGGGTGGGAGCAGTACTTC. Protein: CASSLGTGWEQYF. Supplemented by reference TRBV7-9 and TRBJ2-7, the full variable domain reads DTGVSQNPRHKITKRGQNVTFRCDPISEHNRLYWYRQTLGQGPEFLTYFQNEAQLEKSRLLSDRFSAERPKGSFSTLEIQRTEQGDSAMYLCASSLGTGWEQYFGPGTRLTVT.

This chain uses TRBV4-1 with TRBJ1-1; D gene uncertain. V was shortened by 0 bases and J by 1 base, with 6 bases between the two germline ends. The CDR3 spans 14 residues. Per germline, CDR1 MGHRA and CDR2 YSYEKL. The CDR3 DNA reads TGCGCCAGCAGCCAAGATCAACGGAACACTGAAGCTTTCTTT. It yields the protein CASSQDQRNTEAFF.

The chain recombines TRBV7-6 with TRBJ2-3; TRBD2 might be the D (5 bases). Trimming pared 4 bases from V and 4 bases from J, leaving 21 bases between. The CDR3 runs 17 residues. CDR1 and CDR2 (germline): SGHVS, FNYEAQ. The CDR3 coding sequence is TGTGCCAGCAGCTCGAAACTAGGCCTTAATGGGGCAGATACGCAGTATTTT. It translates to CASSSKLGLNGADTQYF. Together with reference TRBV7-6 and TRBJ2-3, the CDR3 gives the full variable domain: GAGVSQSPRYKVTKRGQDVALRCDPISGHVSLYWYRQALGQGPEFLTYFNYEAQQDKSGLPNDRFSAERPEGSISTLTIQRTEQRDSAMYRCASSSKLGLNGADTQYFGPGTRLTVL.

The CDR3 coding sequence is TGTGCCATCAGTGATAAGTACGAGCAGTACTTC. Its translation: CAISDKYEQYF. This chain connects TRBV10-3 to TRBJ2-7; D not resolved. V was pared by 3 bases and J by 4 bases, with 4 bases between. The germline V gene has CDR1 ENHRY and CDR2 SYGVKD. This CDR3 comprises 11 residues.

The chain combines TRBV28 with TRBJ2-2, with 9 bases aligning to TRBD1. The V segment lost 7 bases and the J segment 4 bases; nucleotides outside the gene matches: 10. The CDR3 sequence is 16 residues long. CDR1 MDHEN and CDR2 SYDVKM come from the germline V gene. CDR3 sequence: CASNPQGARGTGELFF. CDR3 in DNA: TGTGCCAGCAACCCACAGGGGGCTCGTGGCACCGGGGAGCTGTTTTTT.

In DNA, the CDR3 is TGTGCCAGCGAATCCGGACAGGGTCGGTTGGGCTACACCTTC. It specifies CASESGQGRLGYTF. The chain combines TRBV11-2 with TRBJ1-2; TRBD1 aligns across 8 bases. This CDR3 is 14 amino acids long. The V gene end was trimmed by 8 bases and the J gene end by 8 bases; junction bases not matched to a gene: 13. CDR1 and CDR2 from the germline V gene are SGHAT and FQNNGV.

This chain connects TRBV29-1 to TRBJ2-7; 8 bases line up with TRBD2. From germline, CDR1 is SQVTM and CDR2 ANQGSEA. The V segment lost 4 bases and the J segment 3 bases; nucleotides outside the gene matches: 8. The CDR3 consists of 14 residues. CDR3 bases: TGCAGCGTTGGGGTTAGCGGGATTATCTACGAGCAGTACTTC. Residues: CSVGVSGIIYEQYF.

This clone was detected a few times. This chain uses TRBV7-9 with TRBJ1-3; D is ambiguous. The germline CDR1 and CDR2 sequences are SEHNR and FQNEAQ (reference sequence). The V and J ends lost 6 bases and 7 bases respectively, with 10 bases between them. This CDR3 contains 12 residues. CDR3 sequence: CASSAWANTIYF. Here the CDR3 DNA reads TGTGCCAGCAGTGCCTGGGCGAACACCATATATTTT. Combining the CDR3 with reference TRBV7-9 and TRBJ1-3 gives the whole variable domain DTGVSQNPRHKITKRGQNVTFRCDPISEHNRLYWYRQTLGQGPEFLTYFQNEAQLEKSRLLSDRFSAERPKGSFSTLEIQRTEQGDSAMYLCASSAWANTIYFGEGSWLTVV.

The V and J genes are TRBV11-2 and TRBJ2-2; maybe TRBD2 (6 bases). Germline CDR1 reads SGHAT; CDR2 reads FQNNGV. Trimming pared 0 bases from V and 6 bases from J, leaving 11 bases between. CDR3 length equals 15 residues. CDR3 region: CASSLDGTHPGELFF. In nucleotides, the CDR3 is TGTGCCAGCAGCTTAGATGGGACTCACCCCGGGGAGCTGTTTTTT.

V gene TRBV19 combines with J gene TRBJ2-7, with D perhaps TRBD1 (6 bases). Trimming stripped 3 bases from V and 1 base from J, with 10 bases between. This CDR3 spans 14 amino acids. Per germline, CDR1 LNHDA and CDR2 SQIVND (reference sequence). CDR3 nucleotides: TGTGCCAGTAGTATTGGACAGTTTTCCTACGAGCAGTACTTC. Its translation is CASSIGQFSYEQYF. Full variable domain (rest looked up from reference TRBV19 and TRBJ2-7): DGGITQSPKYLFRKEGQNVTLSCEQNLNHDAMYWYRQDPGQGLRLIYYSQIVNDFQKGDIAEGYSVSREKKESFPLTVTSAQKNPTAFYLCASSIGQFSYEQYFGPGTRLTVT.

The chain employs TRBV28 and TRBJ2-7; TRBD1 agrees at 8 bases. This CDR3 region has 14 residues. CDR1 and CDR2 from the germline V gene are MDHEN and SYDVKM. Germline trimming cut 6 bases from V and 2 bases from J; bases unmatched to any gene: 6. The CDR3 DNA is TGTGCCAGCAGGGGGGCGACAGGGGCCTACGAGCAGTACTTC. This translates into CASRGATGAYEQYF.

The V gene is TRBV6-6, the J gene TRBJ2-7; no clear D. The CDR3 length is 15 residues. The germline V gene encodes CDR1 MNHNY and CDR2 SVGAGI (reference sequence). The V gene lost 2 bases and the J gene lost 2 bases, with 13 bases spanning the gap. CDR3: CASSYPPDGPYEQYF. The CDR3 DNA is TGTGCCAGCAGTTACCCCCCCGACGGACCCTACGAGCAGTACTTC.

The gene calls are TRBV30 and TRBJ1-1; 7 nucleotides line up with TRBD1. The CDR3 is 13 amino acids. Germline CDR1 and CDR2: GTSNPN and SVGIG (reference sequence). After removal of 0 bases from V and 4 bases from J, the junction contained 2 bases not matched to a gene. In DNA form, the CDR3 reads TGTGCCTGGAGTGTTAACAGGGGCACTGAAGCTTTCTTT. The encoded protein is CAWSVNRGTEAFF.

This clone was seen a few times. This chain connects TRBV6-6 to TRBJ1-5; D call uncertain. Germline-derived CDR1 and CDR2 are MNHNY and SVGAGI (reference sequence). This CDR3 spans 14 amino acids. V shed 7 bases and J shed 0 bases, with 10 bases lying between them. The CDR3 coding sequence is TGTGCCAGCATAAATTCGTATAGCAATCAGCCCCAGCATTTT. This translates into CASINSYSNQPQHF.

V is TRBV21-1 and J is TRBJ1-1; the D call TRBD1 from the table was never checked on the DNA. TRBV21-1 is annotated as a pseudogene. This CDR3 region has 15 residues. The CDR3 nucleotides read TGTGCCAGCAGCAAAGTCGCGACAGAGAACACTGAAGCTTTCTTT. This encodes CASSKVATENTEAFF.

The V and J genes are TRBV27 and TRBJ2-7; 10 nucleotides match TRBD1. The junction had 8 bases not matched to a gene; V was cut back by 6 bases and J by 12 bases. This CDR3 region has 12 residues. Germline loops: CDR1 MNHEY, CDR2 SMNVEV (reference sequence). The CDR3 region is CASSLRDRGRYF. DNA of the CDR3: TGTGCCAGCAGCCTTCGGGACAGGGGTCGGTACTTC.

The rearrangement uses TRBV7-9 and TRBJ2-3; D is perhaps TRBD2 (6 bases). In germline, CDR1 is SEHNR, CDR2 FQNEAQ (reference sequence). The CDR3 length is 16 residues. Trimming cost V 4 bases and J 2 bases, with 16 bases left between them. The CDR3, as DNA: TGTGCCAGCAGCTCGCCGCCCGGGAGATACACAGATACGCAGTATTTT. Its translation is CASSSPPGRYTDTQYF.

A single count supports this clone. The V and J genes are TRBV6-1 and TRBJ1-6; D might be TRBD1 (5 bases). The germline V and J ends were trimmed by 8 bases and 7 bases, with 15 bases remaining between them. Germline CDR1 is MNHNS and CDR2 is SASEGT. CDR3 length equals 14 residues. The CDR3 nucleotides are TGTGCCAGCGGTGGGGACGGCCCGAATTCACCCCTCCACTTT. This codes for CASGGDGPNSPLHF.

The CDR3 reads CASSMGRANSNQPQHF. The CDR3 DNA is TGTGCCAGTAGTATGGGACGTGCTAATAGCAATCAGCCCCAGCATTTT. The chain carries TRBV19 and TRBJ1-5, with D maybe TRBD1 (5 bases). From germline, CDR1 is LNHDA and CDR2 SQIVND (reference sequence). V was cut by 3 bases and J by 0 bases, with 12 bases left in between. The CDR3 contains 16 residues.